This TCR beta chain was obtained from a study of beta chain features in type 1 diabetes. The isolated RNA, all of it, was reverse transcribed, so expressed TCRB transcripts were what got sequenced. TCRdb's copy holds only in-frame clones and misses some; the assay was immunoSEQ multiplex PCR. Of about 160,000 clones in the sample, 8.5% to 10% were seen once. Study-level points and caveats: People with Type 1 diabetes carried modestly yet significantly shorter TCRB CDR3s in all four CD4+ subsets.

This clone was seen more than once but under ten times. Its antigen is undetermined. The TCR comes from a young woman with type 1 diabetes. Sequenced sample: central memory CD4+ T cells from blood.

The CDR3 loop reads CASSLELTDTEAFF. As DNA, the CDR3 is TGTGCCAGCAGCTTAGAGTTGACTGACACTGAAGCTTTCTTT. V and J are TRBV11-1 and TRBJ1-1; D not resolved. V lost 1 base and J 3 bases, leaving 9 bases between the germline ends. Germline values: CDR1 SGHAT, CDR2 FQDESV (reference sequence). This CDR3 spans 14 amino acids.